Sequencing of this T cell receptor (beta chain) was carried out in a study of glioma-infiltrating T cells (dated by TCRdb to the mid-2010s). With respect to the entire study: Glioma tissue, non-neoplastic brain tissue and matched peripheral blood mononuclear cells were used as sources from which TCR alpha- and beta-chain repertoires were sequenced. To gauge divergence between tissue and blood T-cell populations, every tissue-infiltrating repertoire was compared against the peripheral blood repertoire from the same patient. The paired cohort was made up of three low-grade glioma patients, about 8 primary glioblastoma patients and three non-glioma patients who contributed non-neoplastic brain tissue.

This clonotype has ten or more counts. Its antigen specificity is not known. There are no base qualities to consult, and no much larger clone falls within one base. What the work shows at the level of the full study, not this receptor alone: In non-neoplastic patients, VJ-independent divergence between tissue and blood fell below expectation, whereas in all gliomas, and especially in low-grade gliomas, the divergence rose above expectation. Very few CDR3 sequences were shared between tissue and blood, attributed to high CDR3 diversity and limited sampling. Small numbers underpinned the group comparisons: several glioblastoma patients, three low-grade glioma patients and three non-neoplastic patients.

Trimming takes 0 bases off V and 0 bases off J; junction bases not matched to a gene: 4. CDR1 LGHNA and CDR2 YNFKEQ were looked up in the germline V gene. Including the terminal cysteine and phenylalanine, the CDR3 comprises 17 residues. The DNA shown is the 51-base CDR3, in frame from base 1. The iRepertoire nested amplicon-rescue multiplex PCR (arm-PCR) platform was used to amplify TCR alpha and beta CDR3 regions from RNA. The input for one-step reverse transcription and amplification was roughly 85-400 ng of either tissue mRNA or PBMC total RNA. Following bead purification, Illumina adapters were added by a secondary multiplex PCR, and the libraries were gel-purified between 200 and 400 bp. Libraries carried internal 6-nucleotide barcodes used for demultiplexing. Sequencing of the libraries was done on an Illumina MiSeq using 2x220 or 2x250 nucleotide paired-end reads. For the original study's pipeline: FLASH 1.2.11 was used to merge paired reads, and BWA-MEM then aligned the reads to the GRCh37 human genome before TRA and TRB reads were extracted. V and J assignment used an IMGT-derived reference of cassette sequences and CDR3 motifs that included pseudogenes. Reads were translated in three frames, and productive CDR3s were defined by a C…FGXG motif without stop codons. A clonotype was defined as a unique combination of a V-J cassette pair and a CDR3 amino acid sequence. Hamming distance filtering was applied to reads, with thresholds set by the sequence error rate of each sample in mapped regions. In TCRdb, the public reads were trimmed at Q25 with fastp and aligned with MiXCR, with productive beta chains retained. Rows with one shared CDR3 protein collapse into an entry with the most common genes and DNA. The V and J calls shown here were made by TCRdb, not taken from the authors' results. In all, the sample holds roughly 200,000 distinct CDR3 sequences, and over 25% of those were seen once. Around 21% of the sample is held by the ten biggest clonotypes.

Material: glioma tissue, nonneoplastic brain tissue, or PBMCs (not recorded which). This receptor chain uses TRBV4-2 and TRBJ2-7; 11 middle bases align to TRBD2. The origin of this receptor is a human donor with low-grade glioma or glioblastoma, undergoing nonglioma brain surgery, or in good health (not recorded which). The DNA is as follows: TGTGCCAGCAGCCAAGATCCGACTAGCGGGGCCTCCTACGAGCAGTACTTC. Translated, it gives CASSQDPTSGASYEQYF.